The sequence of this TCR beta chain was determined in a study of blood T cell repertoires in COVID-19. The CDR3 has 15 amino acids. Per the germline V gene, CDR1 is MDHEN and CDR2 is SYDVKM. J was trimmed by 0 bases and V by 10 bases; bases with no gene match: 6. The age range of participants was 18 to 89 years, with residence in approximately 25 US areas. Participants reported their clinical history, and cohort assignment relied on those reports. In the authors' workflow: Estimated nucleated cell counts came from reference gene primer amplification. This table comes from immunoSEQ multiplex PCR, and its TCRdb copy is limited to in-frame clones, with some not included. V, J and clone size reflect that table, while D and trimming were determined from the DNA. The sample holds a few hundred thousand clones; more than 80% are singletons and the top ten take 1.2%.

This sequence was found in a man aged 25-45 years who had recovered from COVID-19. V usage is TRBV28 and J usage is TRBJ2-7, with 13 bases matching TRBD2. The source material was PBMCs or T cells enriched from blood (not recorded which). CDR3 loop: CATGTSGVSSYEQYF. CDR3 in DNA: TGTGCCACCGGGACTAGCGGGGTCAGCTCCTACGAGCAGTACTTC.